The 10 T cell receptor beta chains given below trace back to one sample, sequenced in a study of cytomegalovirus exposure and HLA in healthy donors. 60 Vbeta and 13 Jbeta primers were used in PCR. Libraries were prepared by immunoSEQ multiplex PCR; TCRdb keeps only in-frame clonotypes and omits some of them. The profile shows more than 95,000 clones, about 80% of them singletons. Source material: PBMCs. These receptors were taken from a middle-aged woman in good health and CMV-seropositive.

The chain recombines TRBV19 with TRBJ2-7; 13 nucleotides align to TRBD2. The CDR3 is 16 amino acids. Trimming cost V 4 bases and J 6 bases; bases outside gene matches: 9. CDR1 and CDR2 from the germline V gene are LNHDA and SQIVND (reference sequence). The CDR3 DNA sequence: TGTGCCAGTAGTACCCGGACTAGCGGGAGACCGGCCGAGCAGTACTTC. The encoded protein is CASSTRTSGRPAEQYF.

The chain employs TRBV29-1 and TRBJ2-5; a weak D match, TRBD2 (6 bases). Per germline, CDR1 SQVTM and CDR2 ANQGSEA. V shed 6 bases and J shed 3 bases, with 11 bases lying between them. This CDR3 is built from 12 residues. CDR3 in DNA: TGCAGCGTGTGGGACTCAAAAGAGACCCAGTACTTC. Translated, it gives CSVWDSKETQYF.

The chain combines TRBV7-2 with TRBJ2-1; tentatively, D is TRBD2 (6 bases). V lost 3 bases, J lost 2 bases, and 11 bases lay in between. Germline values: CDR1 SGHTA, CDR2 FQGNSA. The length of the CDR3 is 15 residues. Written as DNA, the CDR3 is TGTGCCAGCAGCTTCGCCGGAGGGACCTACAATGAGCAGTTCTTC. Its protein product is CASSFAGGTYNEQFF.

J is TRBJ1-1 and V is TRBV15, with D uncertain. This CDR3 contains 12 residues. The V gene's germline CDR1 is LNHNV and CDR2 YYDKDF (reference sequence). V was clipped by 7 bases and J by 2 bases, with 8 bases between them. The DNA for the CDR3 is TGTGCCACCATGAATAGCAACACTGAAGCTTTCTTT. Translation gives CATMNSNTEAFF.

This sequence joins TRBV6-5 and TRBJ2-1; 7 bases map to TRBD2. J was trimmed by 7 bases and V by 6 bases; bases with no gene match: 9. CDR3 length equals 14 residues. Germline lookup yields CDR1 MNHEY and CDR2 SVGAGI. The CDR3 nucleotides are TGTGCCAGCAGACGGGACCCCGGGGGGAATGAGCAGTTCTTC. Amino acids: CASRRDPGGNEQFF.

This rearrangement joins TRBV7-2 to TRBJ1-1; D gene unclear. The CDR3 runs to 13 residues. Germline V CDR1 and CDR2: SGHTA, FQGNSA. Deletions cut 5 bases from V and 5 bases from J, with 12 bases between. The CDR3 region is CASSLRRGTEAFF. DNA of the CDR3: TGTGCCAGCAGCCTACGACGCGGAACTGAAGCTTTCTTT.

V usage is TRBV9 and J usage is TRBJ2-2; 11 nucleotides line up with TRBD2. The germline CDR1 and CDR2 sequences are SGDLS and YYNGEE. V lost 0 bases, J lost 7 bases, and 8 bases stayed unmatched. The CDR3 consists of 17 residues. The CDR3 protein is CASSVGASGRTSGELFF. CDR3 DNA sequence: TGTGCCAGCAGCGTAGGTGCTAGCGGGAGGACGAGCGGGGAGCTGTTTTTT.

This clone was seen a handful of times. The chain links TRBV14 to TRBJ2-3, with D possibly TRBD2 on 5 matching bases. V was pared by 7 bases and J by 6 bases, with 14 bases between. CDR3 size: 13 residues. Looked up from germline, CDR1 is SGHDN and CDR2 is FVKESK. CDR3 residues: CASKGARWDTQYF. DNA of the CDR3: TGTGCCAGCAAGGGAGCCCGATGGGATACGCAGTATTTT.

The V and J genes are TRBV7-8 and TRBJ2-7, with TRBD2 matching 11 bases. Germline loops: CDR1 SGHVS, CDR2 FQNEAQ. The V and J ends lost 5 bases and 5 bases, in that order; junction bases with no gene match: 11. CDR3 size: 16 residues. The CDR3, as DNA: TGTGCCAGCAGCCTACCCGATAGCGGGAGGGACCACGAGCAGTACTTC. Protein sequence: CASSLPDSGRDHEQYF.

The DNA for the CDR3 is TGTGCCAGTAGTACACAGGGGGCAGAAGATACGCAGTATTTT. As protein: CASSTQGAEDTQYF. This sequence joins TRBV19 and TRBJ2-3; 9 bases are shared with TRBD1. V was pared by 4 bases and J by 5 bases, with 4 bases of the junction left unmatched. In germline, CDR1 is LNHDA, CDR2 SQIVND (reference sequence). The CDR3 is 14 residues long.